A single sample is the source of the 32 T cell receptor beta chains below, sequenced in a study of blood T cell repertoires in COVID-19. The assay was immunoSEQ multiplex PCR, and TCRdb's table has in-frame clones only and misses some. The sample includes over 40,000 clones, 86% seen only once; the top ten take roughly 2.7%. The sequenced sample consisted of peripheral blood. The receptors originated from a man older than 75 with acute or convalescent COVID-19.

The V call is TRBV5-8, the J call TRBJ2-7; D might be TRBD2 (6 bases). V was cut by 5 bases and J by 0 bases, with 9 bases left in between. The CDR3 has 13 amino acids. Germline assignment: CDR1 SGHTS and CDR2 YDEGEE. CDR3 in DNA: TGTGCCAGCAGTCGGGGGTACTCCTACGAGCAGTACTTC. It specifies CASSRGYSYEQYF.

This clone appeared once. This sequence joins TRBV2 and TRBJ2-2; 7 bases fit TRBD1. The CDR3 length is 15 residues. The germline V gene encodes CDR1 SNHLY and CDR2 FYNNEI. Trimming took 4 bases from V and 5 from J; bases not matched to a gene: 7. This CDR3 reads CASSGRTGGTGELFF. The CDR3 DNA reads TGTGCCAGCAGTGGGAGGACAGGTGGTACCGGGGAGCTGTTTTTT.

The V and J genes are TRBV24-1 and TRBJ2-1; tentatively, D is TRBD1 (5 bases). V dropped 4 bases and J dropped 8 bases, with 14 bases sitting between them. CDR1 KGHDR and CDR2 SFDVKD come from the germline V gene. The CDR3 loop spans 14 amino acids. The CDR3 loop reads CATSEAGPVHEQFF. CDR3 coding DNA: TGTGCCACCAGTGAAGCAGGGCCGGTCCATGAGCAGTTCTTC.

The chain combines TRBV3-1 (or the pseudogene TRBV3-2) with TRBJ2-6; TRBD1 is a possible D gene (6 bases). The germline gives CDR1 LGHDT, CDR2 YNNKEL (reference sequence). The CDR3 consists of 20 residues. The ends were cut back, 0 bases at V and 0 bases at J, with 18 bases in the middle. The CDR3 DNA follows: TGTGCCAGCAGCCAAGAAGACACCGGGACATCTATCTCTGGGGCCAACGTCCTGACTTTC. Its protein is CASSQEDTGTSISGANVLTF.

This rearrangement joins TRBV4-1 to TRBJ1-2, with D possibly matching TRBD1 (6 bases). CDR1 is MGHRA, CDR2 YSYEKL, per germline. V was trimmed by 0 bases and J by 8 bases, leaving 16 bases between them. The CDR3 spans 15 residues. CDR3 residues: CASSQEGHRVGGYTF. CDR3 DNA: TGCGCCAGCAGCCAAGAAGGCCACAGGGTAGGGGGCTACACCTTC.

The J gene is TRBJ2-5, the V gene TRBV30, with D possibly being TRBD2 (6 bases). The CDR3 length is 14 residues. The V gene lost 2 bases and the J gene lost 1 base, with 11 bases spanning the gap. Germline V gene data show CDR1 as GTSNPN and CDR2 as SVGIG (reference sequence). The CDR3 sequence: CAWSHGGFQETQYF. CDR3 in DNA: TGTGCCTGGAGTCACGGGGGTTTCCAAGAGACCCAGTACTTC.

The chain links TRBV15 to TRBJ2-1; the match to TRBD2 covers 7 bases. The CDR3 is 15 amino acids. V shed 0 bases, J shed 9 bases, and the junction held 8 bases outside the gene matches. Germline assignment: CDR1 LNHNV and CDR2 YYDKDF (reference sequence). DNA for the CDR3: TGTGCCACCAGCAGAGATCTGCTAGCGGAGGTTGAGCAGTTCTTC. Translating it yields CATSRDLLAEVEQFF.

The V gene is TRBV3-1 (or the pseudogene TRBV3-2), the J gene TRBJ2-7; tentatively, D is TRBD1 (5 bases). V lost 0 bases, J lost 0 bases, and 15 bases lay in between. Germline V CDR1 and CDR2: LGHDT, YNNKEL (reference sequence). The CDR3 length is 17 residues. The CDR3 bases are TGTGCCAGCAGCCAAGATCTTGGGGCAGGTGCCTCCTACGAGCAGTACTTC. As protein: CASSQDLGAGASYEQYF.

The CDR3 is CASSDRGPPGQYF. Written as DNA, the CDR3 is TGTGCCAGCAGTGACAGGGGGCCCCCCGGGCAGTACTTC. V usage is TRBV6-1 and J usage is TRBJ2-7; 8 bases match TRBD1. Trimming removed 3 bases from V and 9 bases from J; junction bases left unmatched: 7. This CDR3 spans 13 amino acids. Germline CDR1 and CDR2: MNHNS and SASEGT.

The chain has TRBV18 and TRBJ2-1; the match to TRBD2 covers 10 bases. The germline V gene has CDR1 KGHSH and CDR2 LQKENI. V lost 5 bases, J lost 4 bases, and 5 bases stayed unmatched. This CDR3 region has 15 residues. CDR3: CASSVTSGVYNEQFF. CDR3 nucleotides: TGTGCCAGCTCAGTCACTAGCGGGGTTTACAATGAGCAGTTCTTC.

The chain joins TRBV28 to TRBJ2-5; possible D gene TRBD2, 6 bases. The germline V gene has CDR1 MDHEN and CDR2 SYDVKM. The V and J ends lost 7 bases and 7 bases respectively, with 22 bases between them. The CDR3 totals 15 residues. CDR3 amino acids: CASTLGGVDRGTQYF. CDR3 nucleotide sequence: TGTGCCAGCACCCTAGGAGGGGTAGACCGGGGGACCCAGTACTTC.

The chain couples TRBV10-3 to TRBJ1-2, with a weak D call TRBD1 (5 bases). The CDR3 covers 14 residues. Trimming pared 3 bases from V and 2 bases from J, leaving 10 bases between. Germline lookup yields CDR1 ENHRY and CDR2 SYGVKD. The CDR3 nucleotides read TGTGCCATCAGTGATGTAAGGGGAAACTATGGCTACACCTTC. This encodes CAISDVRGNYGYTF.

Only a few counts were recorded for this clone. V usage is TRBV5-4 and J usage is TRBJ1-2; D is possibly TRBD1 (5 bases). CDR1 is SGHNT, CDR2 YYREEE, per germline (reference sequence). This CDR3 contains 14 residues. Trimming shortened V by 0 bases and J by 2 bases, and 8 bases separated the two germline ends. The CDR3 loop reads CASSLGAGNYGYTF. The CDR3 nucleotides read TGTGCCAGCAGCTTGGGGGCAGGGAACTATGGCTACACCTTC. The whole variable domain, remainder taken from reference TRBV5-4 and TRBJ1-2, is ETGVTQSPTHLIKTRGQQVTLRCSSQSGHNTVSWYQQALGQGPQFIFQYYREEENGRGNFPPRFSGLQFPNYSSELNVNALELDDSALYLCASSLGAGNYGYTFGSGTRLTVV.

V and J are TRBV6-5 and TRBJ2-5; D possibly corresponds to TRBD2 (8 bases). Germline CDR1 MNHEY, CDR2 SVGAGI. This CDR3 region has 15 residues. V was trimmed by 8 bases and J by 4 bases, leaving 20 bases between them. The CDR3: CASVAGGAGGETQYF. CDR3 DNA sequence: TGTGCCAGCGTCGCGGGGGGTGCAGGGGGAGAGACCCAGTACTTC.

The chain combines TRBV3-1 (or the pseudogene TRBV3-2) with TRBJ1-6, with 9 bases lining up with TRBD1. The ends lost 5 bases at V and 10 bases at J; junction bases unmatched: 6. CDR1 and CDR2 (germline): LGHDT, YNNKEL (reference sequence). The CDR3 is made up of 14 amino acids. CDR3: CASSSTGGNSPLHF. For the CDR3, the DNA is TGTGCCAGCAGCTCAACAGGGGGCAACTCACCCCTCCACTTT.

The chain carries TRBV5-4 and TRBJ1-2; D unclear. V was pared by 3 bases and J by 3 bases, with 9 bases between. Germline CDR1 is SGHNT and CDR2 is YYREEE (reference sequence). This CDR3 has 13 amino acids. The CDR3 protein is CASSSAADYGYTF. DNA for the CDR3: TGTGCCAGCAGCTCGGCGGCGGACTATGGCTACACCTTC. Full variable domain (rest looked up from reference TRBV5-4 and TRBJ1-2): ETGVTQSPTHLIKTRGQQVTLRCSSQSGHNTVSWYQQALGQGPQFIFQYYREEENGRGNFPPRFSGLQFPNYSSELNVNALELDDSALYLCASSSAADYGYTFGSGTRLTVV.

The chain carries TRBV3-1 (or the pseudogene TRBV3-2) and TRBJ1-2; D is ambiguous. The CDR3 consists of 14 residues. CDR1 and CDR2 from the germline V gene are LGHDT and YNNKEL (reference sequence). Trimming stripped 6 bases from V and 1 base from J, with 12 bases between. The CDR3 spells CASSFPRSNYGYTF. CDR3 coding DNA: TGTGCCAGCAGTTTCCCCCGGAGTAACTATGGCTACACCTTC.

The chain is built from TRBV5-1 and TRBJ1-6; D is undetermined. Germline CDR1 reads SGHRS; CDR2 reads YFSETQ. V lost 4 bases to trimming and J lost 4 bases, with 6 bases between them. The CDR3 extends over 13 amino acids. CDR3: CASSPEYNSPLHF. The CDR3 coding sequence is TGCGCCAGCAGCCCTGAGTATAATTCACCCCTCCACTTT.

The J gene is TRBJ2-4, the V gene TRBV7-8; D gene ambiguous. Germline CDR1 is SGHVS and CDR2 is FQNEAQ. V dropped 0 bases and J dropped 6 bases, with 9 bases sitting between them. The length of the CDR3 is 14 residues. CDR3 in amino acids: CASSLASRLNIQYF. CDR3 in DNA: TGTGCCAGCAGCTTAGCATCGAGGTTAAACATTCAGTACTTC.

The V and J genes are TRBV5-6 and TRBJ1-2; 7 bases are a match to TRBD1. Germline CDR1 reads SGHDT; CDR2 reads YYEEEE. The CDR3 covers 12 residues. The ends lost 5 bases at V and 7 bases at J; junction bases unmatched: 5. The DNA of the CDR3 is TGTGCCAGCAGTCTAGACAGGGCTGGCTACACCTTC. Translating it yields CASSLDRAGYTF. The variable domain in full, completed from reference TRBV5-6 and TRBJ1-2, reads DAGVTQSPTHLIKTRGQQVTLRCSPKSGHDTVSWYQQALGQGPQFIFQYYEEEERQRGNFPDRFSGHQFPNYSSELNVNALLLGDSALYLCASSLDRAGYTFGSGTRLTVV.

The V call is TRBV19, the J call TRBJ1-5, with 7 bases that match TRBD1. The CDR3 spans 16 residues. The germline V gene encodes CDR1 LNHDA and CDR2 SQIVND (reference sequence). V trimming: 7 bases; J trimming: 0 bases; junction bases outside the gene matches: 9. CDR3 loop: CASTQGDRYSNQPQHF. CDR3 bases: TGTGCCAGTACCCAGGGGGATCGATATAGCAATCAGCCCCAGCATTTT.

The chain recombines TRBV13 with TRBJ1-5; tentative D call: TRBD1 (5 bases). V lost 0 bases and J 6 bases, leaving 12 bases between the germline ends. In germline, CDR1 is PRHDT, CDR2 FYEKMQ (reference sequence). CDR3 length: 15 amino acids. Here the CDR3 reads CASSLGGGIGQPQHF. CDR3 bases: TGTGCCAGCAGCTTAGGCGGGGGAATTGGTCAGCCCCAGCATTTT.

The rearrangement joins TRBV5-1 to TRBJ1-4; weak D call: TRBD1 (5 bases). Per germline, CDR1 SGHRS and CDR2 YFSETQ. V was shortened by 4 bases and J by 0 bases, with 10 bases between the two germline ends. This CDR3 contains 15 residues. In DNA form, the CDR3 reads TGCGCCAGCAGCGAGGAAGGGGCAACTAATGAAAAACTGTTTTTT. Protein sequence: CASSEEGATNEKLFF.

This chain links TRBV4-2 with TRBJ2-5; 10 bases line up with TRBD2. Germline assignment: CDR1 LGHNA and CDR2 YNFKEQ. The J segment lost 5 bases and the V segment lost 6 bases, leaving 3 bases of the junction unmatched. The CDR3 runs to 13 residues. CDR3 sequence (DNA): TGTGCCAGCAGGGGGACTAGCGATGAGACCCAGTACTTC. The encoded protein is CASRGTSDETQYF.

This rearrangement joins TRBV19 to TRBJ2-1; TRBD1 matches 7 bases. Unmatched junction bases numbered 17, after V lost 6 bases and J lost 3 bases. CDR1 is LNHDA and CDR2 is SQIVND in the germline V gene (reference sequence). The CDR3 length is 18 residues. In DNA, the CDR3 is TGTGCCAGTAGGCCCTCGTATAGGCCGGGACAGATCTACAATGAGCAGTTCTTC. Translated: CASRPSYRPGQIYNEQFF.

The chain combines TRBV4-1 with TRBJ2-7; D perhaps matches TRBD1 (6 bases). This CDR3 is 14 amino acids long. V was trimmed by 8 bases and J by 7 bases, leaving 21 bases between them. Germline loops: CDR1 MGHRA, CDR2 YSYEKL. CDR3 DNA sequence: TGCGCCAGCGCCCCGGACAGTTCGAGGGAAGAGCAGTACTTC. Its protein is CASAPDSSREEQYF.

This clone showed up just once. The chain links TRBV10-1 to TRBJ1-1; D unresolved. V gave up 0 bases and J gave up 8 bases, with 10 bases separating them. CDR3 length: 13 residues. Germline CDR1 reads WNHNN; CDR2 reads SYGVQD (reference sequence). The CDR3 sequence: CASSESRRKEAFF. The CDR3 DNA reads as TGCGCCAGCAGTGAGTCGCGGCGGAAAGAAGCTTTCTTT.

The chain has TRBV19 and TRBJ2-3, with 8 bases fitting TRBD2. The CDR3 is 15 residues long. V shed 7 bases, J shed 4 bases, and the junction held 10 bases outside the gene matches. Germline V lookup: CDR1 LNHDA, CDR2 SQIVND (reference sequence). The CDR3 DNA is TGTGCCAGTACCCCACCGGGACTAGTGGCAGATACGCAGTATTTT. Its translation is CASTPPGLVADTQYF.

J is TRBJ1-1 and V is TRBV27; no reliable D call. The V and J ends lost 4 bases and 0 bases respectively, with 6 bases between them. Germline assignment: CDR1 MNHEY and CDR2 SMNVEV (reference sequence). This CDR3 spans 13 amino acids. DNA of the CDR3: TGTGCCAGCAGTTATTTATTGAACACTGAAGCTTTCTTT. This codes for CASSYLLNTEAFF.

V is TRBV29-1 and J is TRBJ1-1, with TRBD1 as a possible D gene (5 bases). Germline CDR1 SQVTM, CDR2 ANQGSEA. The CDR3 has 14 residues. Trimming stripped 7 bases from V and 2 bases from J, with 17 bases between. CDR3 loop: CSGGYSGSNTEAFF. In DNA, the CDR3 is TGCAGCGGGGGGTATTCAGGTTCAAACACTGAAGCTTTCTTT.

The V gene is TRBV3-1 (or the pseudogene TRBV3-2), the J gene TRBJ2-5; 12 positions agree with TRBD2. V shed 1 base, J shed 2 bases, and the junction held 2 bases outside the gene matches. Per germline, CDR1 LGHDT and CDR2 YNNKEL (reference sequence). This CDR3 has 16 residues. CDR3 sequence reads: CASSQGLAGGQETQYF. The CDR3 coding sequence is TGTGCCAGCAGCCAAGGGCTAGCGGGGGGGCAAGAGACCCAGTACTTC.

The rearrangement joins TRBV7-6 to TRBJ2-7, with 13 positions matching TRBD2. V was clipped by 4 bases and J by 6 bases; unmatched bases: 6. The germline gives CDR1 SGHVS, CDR2 FNYEAQ. This CDR3 comprises 15 residues. The CDR3 bases are TGTGCCAGCAGCTCCTGGACTAGCGGGGGCTTCGAGCAGTACTTC. This codes for CASSSWTSGGFEQYF.